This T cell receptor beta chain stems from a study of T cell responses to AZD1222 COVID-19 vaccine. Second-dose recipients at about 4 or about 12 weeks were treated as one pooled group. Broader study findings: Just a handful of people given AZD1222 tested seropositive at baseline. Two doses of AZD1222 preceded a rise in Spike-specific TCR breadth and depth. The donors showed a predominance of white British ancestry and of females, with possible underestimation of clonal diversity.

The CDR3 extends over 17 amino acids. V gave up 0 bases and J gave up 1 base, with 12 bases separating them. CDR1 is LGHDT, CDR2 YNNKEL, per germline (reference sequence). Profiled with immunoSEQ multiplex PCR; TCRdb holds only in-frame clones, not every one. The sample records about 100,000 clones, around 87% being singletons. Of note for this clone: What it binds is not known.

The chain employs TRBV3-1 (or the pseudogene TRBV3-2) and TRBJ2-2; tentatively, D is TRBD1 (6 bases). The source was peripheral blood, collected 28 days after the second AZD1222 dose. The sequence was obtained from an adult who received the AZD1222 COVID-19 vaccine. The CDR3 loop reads CASSQDPHRENTGELFF. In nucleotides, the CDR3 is TGTGCCAGCAGCCAAGATCCCCACAGGGAGAACACCGGGGAGCTGTTTTTT.